This T cell receptor beta chain was retrieved from a study of blood T cell repertoires in COVID-19. Overall study context: Collection of acute and convalescent COVID-19 samples took place in the United States, Italy and Spain.

The repertoire was sequenced with immunoSEQ multiplex PCR; TCRdb's copy has only in-frame clones and lacks some. The data contain around 130,000 clones, 88% of them singletons. The CDR3 runs to 16 residues. J was trimmed by 7 bases and V by 3 bases; bases with no gene match: 11. Germline V gene data show CDR1 as KGHSH and CDR2 as LQKENI. The sequenced sample was peripheral blood. The V and J genes are TRBV18 and TRBJ1-2; the match to TRBD1 covers 10 bases. This receptor was identified in an older man with active COVID-19. In nucleotides, the CDR3 is TGTGCCAGCTCACCGCCTAGGGACAGGGGTGTTGGTGGCTACACCTTC. This codes for CASSPPRDRGVGGYTF.